Listed here is a single T cell receptor beta chain. Germline V lookup: CDR1 LGHDT, CDR2 YNNKEL (reference sequence). V shed 3 bases, J shed 5 bases, and the junction held 5 bases outside the gene matches. The CDR3 is made up of 15 amino acids. Using immunoSEQ multiplex PCR, the repertoire was profiled, and TCRdb retains in-frame clones only, with some absent. The table lists over 130,000 clones, about 80% of them singletons. This specimen comes from a study of blood T cell repertoires in COVID-19. The overall study: Sample material is recorded as cDNA or gDNA derived from T cells, B-cell-depleted T cells, or PBMCs.

The clonotype was recovered from a woman aged 55-75 years with acute or convalescent COVID-19. This chain connects TRBV3-1 (or the pseudogene TRBV3-2) to TRBJ1-4; 8 bases are a match to TRBD1. Sequencing used peripheral blood. The CDR3 nucleotides read TGTGCCAGCAGCCATCGACAGGGGCAGAATGAAAAACTGTTTTTT. It is translated as CASSHRQGQNEKLFF.